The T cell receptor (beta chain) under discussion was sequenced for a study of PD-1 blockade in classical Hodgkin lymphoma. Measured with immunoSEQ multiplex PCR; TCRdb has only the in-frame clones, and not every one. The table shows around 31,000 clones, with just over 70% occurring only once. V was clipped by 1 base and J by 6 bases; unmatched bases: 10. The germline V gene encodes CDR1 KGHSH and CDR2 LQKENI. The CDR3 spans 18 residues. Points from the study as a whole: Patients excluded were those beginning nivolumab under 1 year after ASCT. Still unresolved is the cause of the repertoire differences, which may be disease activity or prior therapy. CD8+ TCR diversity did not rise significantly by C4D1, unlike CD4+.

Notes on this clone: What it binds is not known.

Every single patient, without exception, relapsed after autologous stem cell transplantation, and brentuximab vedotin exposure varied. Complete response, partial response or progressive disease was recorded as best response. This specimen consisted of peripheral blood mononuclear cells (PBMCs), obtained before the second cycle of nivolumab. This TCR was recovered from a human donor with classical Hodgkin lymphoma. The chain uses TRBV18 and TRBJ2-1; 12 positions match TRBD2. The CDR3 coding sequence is TGTGCCAGCTCACCACGGGTAGCTAGCGGGGGGGCTGGCAATGAGCAGTTCTTC. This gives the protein CASSPRVASGGAGNEQFF.